One sample yielded the 16 T cell receptor beta chains listed below, sequenced in a study of blood T cell repertoires in COVID-19. Here immunoSEQ multiplex PCR was the method, and the copy in TCRdb shows in-frame clones only, minus some. Of roughly 200,000 clones in the sample, 80% to 85% were seen once. The sample taken for sequencing was peripheral blood. These receptors were obtained from a woman aged 40 to 50 with COVID-19, enrolled during active disease.

V gene TRBV7-2 combines with J gene TRBJ2-3; D remains ambiguous. Germline assignment: CDR1 SGHTA and CDR2 FQGNSA. Trimming pared 1 base from V and 2 bases from J, leaving 10 bases between. The CDR3 totals 15 residues. This CDR3 is CASSLEGRFTDTQYF. DNA for the CDR3: TGTGCCAGCAGCTTAGAAGGCAGGTTCACAGATACGCAGTATTTT. The variable domain in full, completed from reference TRBV7-2 and TRBJ2-3, reads GAGVSQSPSNKVTEKGKDVELRCDPISGHTALYWYRQSLGQGLEFLIYFQGNSAPDKSGLPSDRFSAERTGGSVSTLTIQRTQQEDSAVYLCASSLEGRFTDTQYFGPGTRLTVL.

This chain uses TRBV7-3 with TRBJ2-2; D is perhaps TRBD2 (5 bases). Germline V gives CDR1 SGHTA, CDR2 FQGTGA. This CDR3 is built from 13 residues. The V gene lost 5 bases and the J gene lost 5 bases, with 9 bases spanning the gap. The CDR3 region is CASSPRGTGELFF. The CDR3 DNA is TGTGCCAGCAGCCCGCGCGGGACCGGGGAGCTGTTTTTT.

The chain employs TRBV6-2 or TRBV6-3 and TRBJ2-2; D gene uncertain. Germline V gene sequence: CDR1 MNHEY, CDR2 SVGEGT. The length of the CDR3 is 16 residues. V shed 0 bases and J shed 1 base, with 9 bases lying between them. CDR3 sequence (DNA): TGTGCCAGCAGTTACTCGACCGACTTGAACACCGGGGAGCTGTTTTTT. Translating gives CASSYSTDLNTGELFF.

The chain joins TRBV6-1 to TRBJ1-5, with a tentative D call TRBD1 (6 bases). Trimming removed 4 bases from V and 4 bases from J, with 17 bases in between. The CDR3 loop spans 16 amino acids. The V gene's germline CDR1 is MNHNS and CDR2 SASEGT. The CDR3 loop is CASSALAGEGNQPQHF. Written as DNA, the CDR3 is TGTGCCAGCAGTGCTTTGGCAGGGGAAGGAAATCAGCCCCAGCATTTT.

The V call is TRBV9, the J call TRBJ1-4; 7 bases fit TRBD1. Germline CDR1 and CDR2: SGDLS and YYNGEE. V was pared by 4 bases and J by 8 bases, with 11 bases of the junction left unmatched. CDR3 length: 15 amino acids. In nucleotides, the CDR3 is TGTGCCAGCAGCTCGCACCCCGGGACAGCCGAAAAACTGTTTTTT. Protein: CASSSHPGTAEKLFF. Complete variable domain (other parts from reference TRBV9 and TRBJ1-4): DSGVTQTPKHLITATGQRVTLRCSPRSGDLSVYWYQQSLDQGLQFLIQYYNGEERAKGNILERFSAQQFPDLHSELNLSSLELGDSALYFCASSSHPGTAEKLFFGSGTQLSVL.

The chain links TRBV5-6 to TRBJ2-7, with D perhaps matching TRBD2 (6 bases). Germline CDR1 is SGHDT and CDR2 is YYEEEE. V lost 6 bases, J lost 0 bases, and 19 bases lay in between. The CDR3 spans 16 residues. The CDR3: CASTQYNGGFSYEQYF. The CDR3 DNA sequence: TGTGCCAGCACCCAATATAACGGGGGATTCTCCTACGAGCAGTACTTC. Full variable domain (remainder filled in from reference TRBV5-6 and TRBJ2-7): DAGVTQSPTHLIKTRGQQVTLRCSPKSGHDTVSWYQQALGQGPQFIFQYYEEEERQRGNFPDRFSGHQFPNYSSELNVNALLLGDSALYLCASTQYNGGFSYEQYFGPGTRLTVT.

This clone was seen ten or more times. J is TRBJ1-3 and V is TRBV15; the D is unclear. The CDR3 length is 15 residues. The V gene's germline CDR1 is LNHNV and CDR2 YYDKDF (reference sequence). V was pared by 1 base and J by 0 bases, with 7 bases between. CDR3 loop: CATSRVESSGNTIYF. CDR3 in DNA: TGTGCCACCAGCAGAGTGGAGAGCTCTGGAAACACCATATATTTT.

V usage is TRBV27 and J usage is TRBJ1-2; TRBD1 is a possible D gene (5 bases). The germline gives CDR1 MNHEY, CDR2 SMNVEV (reference sequence). CDR3 length: 15 amino acids. Trimming left V 3 bases short and J 5 bases short, with 16 bases between. The CDR3 bases are TGTGCCAGCAGTTTCGGTTCCCAGGGAGGATATGGCTACACCTTC. Encoded protein: CASSFGSQGGYGYTF.

This clone was seen once. CDR3 coding DNA: TGTGCCAGCAGTTACTCGGGAATAGCGCGCCCCGGTGAGCAGTTCTTC. It codes for CASSYSGIARPGEQFF. This chain joins TRBV6-2 or TRBV6-3 and TRBJ2-1, with TRBD2 as a possible D gene (5 bases). Trimming took off 0 bases at V and 9 bases at J, with 18 bases between the two ends. The CDR3 is made up of 16 amino acids. CDR1 is MNHEY and CDR2 is SVGEGT in the germline V gene.

The V gene is TRBV6-5, the J gene TRBJ1-6; tentatively, D is TRBD1 (6 bases). CDR3 length: 11 amino acids. Germline CDR1 reads MNHEY; CDR2 reads SVGAGI. V was pared by 5 bases and J by 19 bases, with 15 bases between. In DNA form, the CDR3 reads TGTGCCAGCAGTCTCCTGGGACATGAACACTTT. Translated: CASSLLGHEHF.

The CDR3 sequence: CASSQTGAYEQYF. The CDR3 DNA sequence: TGTGCCAGCAGCCAAACAGGAGCCTACGAGCAGTACTTC. This chain uses TRBV13 with TRBJ2-7, with D tentatively TRBD1 (5 bases). This CDR3 region has 13 residues. Germline CDR1 reads PRHDT; CDR2 reads FYEKMQ (reference sequence). The V and J ends lost 5 bases and 2 bases respectively, with 10 bases between them.

The V and J genes are TRBV27 and TRBJ1-1; 8 bases agree with TRBD1. Trimming cost V 5 bases and J 3 bases; bases outside gene matches: 2. The CDR3 is made up of 13 amino acids. Germline loops: CDR1 MNHEY, CDR2 SMNVEV (reference sequence). The CDR3 loop is CASSPGGYTEAFF. CDR3 nucleotide sequence: TGTGCCAGCAGTCCAGGGGGCTACACTGAAGCTTTCTTT.

This sequence joins TRBV30 and TRBJ1-1; 8 bases match TRBD1. CDR3 length: 17 amino acids. Germline CDR1 reads GTSNPN; CDR2 reads SVGIG (reference sequence). The J segment lost 0 bases and the V segment lost 1 base, leaving 10 bases of the junction unmatched. The CDR3 region has the DNA TGTGCCTGGAGTGGGGACAGGTGCCCGGTTATGAACACTGAAGCTTTCTTT. Translation gives CAWSGDRCPVMNTEAFF.

V gene TRBV7-2 combines with J gene TRBJ2-7; maybe TRBD1 (5 bases). CDR1 is SGHTA and CDR2 is FQGNSA in the germline V gene. V gave up 4 bases and J gave up 2 bases, with 9 bases separating them. There are 13 residues in the CDR3. The CDR3 region is CASSYRQTYEQYF. CDR3 sequence (DNA): TGTGCCAGCAGCTACCGACAGACCTACGAGCAGTACTTC. Complete variable domain (other parts from reference TRBV7-2 and TRBJ2-7): GAGVSQSPSNKVTEKGKDVELRCDPISGHTALYWYRQSLGQGLEFLIYFQGNSAPDKSGLPSDRFSAERTGGSVSTLTIQRTQQEDSAVYLCASSYRQTYEQYFGPGTRLTVT.

The V gene is TRBV6-5, the J gene TRBJ2-7, with 7 bases fitting TRBD2. There are 15 residues in the CDR3. V lost 5 bases and J lost 0; bases outside the gene matches: 7. The germline V gene encodes CDR1 MNHEY and CDR2 SVGAGI. DNA of the CDR3: TGTGCCAGCAGTCCCCGACCGGGGGGCTCCTACGAGCAGTACTTC. This sequence encodes CASSPRPGGSYEQYF.

This chain uses TRBV11-2 with TRBJ1-5; tentative D call: TRBD1 (5 bases). The V gene lost 9 bases and the J gene lost 6 bases, with 15 bases spanning the gap. Germline CDR1 is SGHAT and CDR2 is FQNNGV. There are 13 residues in the CDR3. The CDR3 reads CASNGGAGQPQHF. CDR3 DNA sequence: TGTGCCAGTAATGGAGGGGCAGGTCAGCCCCAGCATTTT.